This T cell receptor (beta chain) stems from a study of tissue T cells after allogeneic stem cell transplantation. Germline CDR1 is NNHDY and CDR2 is SYVADS. The CDR3 consists of 15 residues. V lost 2 bases to trimming and J lost 0 bases, with 6 bases between them. The repertoire was sequenced with immunoSEQ multiplex PCR; TCRdb's copy has only in-frame clones and lacks some. This table holds roughly 4,200 clones, roughly half found once. Noted time point: mouse harvest day 7 after allogeneic transplant. Tail vein injection delivered 10^7 T-cell-depleted bone marrow cells and 10^6 splenic CD5+ T cells. A word on this clone: Any gene name here is a mouse gene name. The read finishes 1 residue shy of the CDR3 end, and the germline J gene is used to complete it.

The clonotype originates from a female BALB/c mouse given C57BL/6 T cells with graft-versus-host disease after an allogeneic hematopoietic cell transplant. Sequencing was done on a sample of lymph node tissue. The chain couples TRBV13-3 to TRBJ1-6; D is undetermined. TRBJ1-6 falls under the ORF class, with uncertain function. The CDR3 reads CASSDRLSYNSPLYF. CDR3 DNA, as far as it was read: TGTGCCAGCAGTGACAGGCTTTCCTATAATTCGCCCCTCTAC.